This T cell receptor (beta chain) was recorded in a study of cytomegalovirus exposure and HLA in healthy donors. Broader study findings: Common viral pathogens were later found to be apparently linked to several of the most significant clusters. An analysis was carried out at a later point. It showed that HLA-associated TCR beta chains were more clonally expanded than equally common non-associated chains.

As concerns this clone: No antigen is known for it.

Per the germline V gene, CDR1 is MDHEN and CDR2 is SYDVKM. This CDR3 has 13 amino acids. V lost 6 bases and J lost 6; bases outside the gene matches: 5. The PCR made use of 60 Vbeta and 13 Jbeta primers. Measured with immunoSEQ multiplex PCR; TCRdb has only the in-frame clones, and not every one. The sample includes 100,000 to 150,000 clones, around 77% of them seen just once. Sequenced material: PBMCs. The source of this sequence is a woman in her sixties in good health and CMV-seronegative. The rearrangement joins TRBV28 to TRBJ1-5, with TRBD1 matching 7 bases. CDR3 bases: TGTGCCAGCAGGTCGACAGGGATTCAGCCCCAGCATTTT. Translating gives CASRSTGIQPQHF.